The 7 T cell receptor beta chains presented below share a single source sample, sequenced in a study of cytomegalovirus exposure and HLA in healthy donors. The PCR was carried out with 60 Vbeta primers and 13 Jbeta primers. Measured with immunoSEQ multiplex PCR; TCRdb has only the in-frame clones, and not every one. The sample data list some 110,000 clones. Material for sequencing was PBMCs. Receptors were obtained from a middle-aged man in good health and CMV-seronegative.

This rearrangement joins TRBV2 to TRBJ2-1; 7 bases line up with TRBD1. The junction had 5 bases not matched to a gene; V was cut back by 5 bases and J by 7 bases. Looked up from germline, CDR1 is SNHLY and CDR2 is FYNNEI. The CDR3 runs 13 residues. In DNA, the CDR3 is TGTGCCAGCAGTCCTGACAGGGATAATGAGCAGTTCTTC. It encodes CASSPDRDNEQFF. The full variable domain, rest sourced from reference TRBV2 and TRBJ2-1, is EPEVTQTPSHQVTQMGQEVILRCVPISNHLYFYWYRQILGQKVEFLVSFYNNEISEKSEIFDDQFSVERPDGSNFTLKIRSTKLEDSAMYFCASSPDRDNEQFFGPGTRLTVL.

The chain carries TRBV11-3 and TRBJ2-5; 7 bases align to TRBD1. This CDR3 contains 14 residues. Germline assignment: CDR1 SGHNT and CDR2 YENEEA. V was pared by 5 bases and J by 2 bases, with 5 bases of the junction left unmatched. In nucleotides, the CDR3 is TGTGCCAGCAGCGCAGGGACAGCACAAGAGACCCAGTACTTC. As protein: CASSAGTAQETQYF.

This chain connects TRBV10-3 to TRBJ2-7, with a possible D match to TRBD2 (6 bases). The CDR3 is made up of 14 amino acids. Germline CDR1 is ENHRY and CDR2 is SYGVKD. V lost 4 bases and J 0 bases, leaving 10 bases between the germline ends. CDR3: CAISGGLNSYEQYF. CDR3 coding DNA: TGTGCCATCAGTGGGGGACTTAACTCCTACGAGCAGTACTTC.

The gene calls are TRBV6-6 and TRBJ2-4; D may be TRBD2 (6 bases). Trimming took 2 bases from V and 1 from J, leaving 9 bases between them. Per germline, CDR1 MNHNY and CDR2 SVGAGI (reference sequence). The CDR3 has 15 amino acids. The CDR3 here is CASSYVAGAKNIQYF. In DNA form, the CDR3 reads TGTGCCAGCAGTTACGTCGCGGGGGCCAAAAACATTCAGTACTTC.

The V and J genes are TRBV15 and TRBJ2-1; the D is unclear. The CDR3 contains 15 residues. Trimming pared 0 bases from V and 3 bases from J, leaving 9 bases between. From germline, CDR1 is LNHNV and CDR2 YYDKDF (reference sequence). CDR3 sequence: CATSRDRLDYNEQFF. The CDR3 region has the DNA TGTGCCACCAGCAGAGATCGTTTAGACTACAATGAGCAGTTCTTC.

This chain links TRBV30 with TRBJ2-2; 9 positions agree with TRBD1. Per the germline V gene, CDR1 is GTSNPN and CDR2 is SVGIG (reference sequence). CDR3 length equals 15 residues. With V trimmed by 3 bases and J by 6 bases, 8 bases remained unmatched. The DNA of the CDR3 is TGTGCCTGGAGCTGGGGACAGGGTGTCGCCGGGGAGCTGTTTTTT. Protein: CAWSWGQGVAGELFF.

The J gene is TRBJ1-5, the V gene TRBV6-6, with unresolved D. Germline values: CDR1 MNHNY, CDR2 SVGAGI (reference sequence). This CDR3 comprises 14 residues. Trimming removed 2 bases at V and 0 bases at J, with 5 bases between. CDR3 loop: CASSYDFSNQPQHF. The DNA for the CDR3 is TGTGCCAGCAGTTACGACTTTAGCAATCAGCCCCAGCATTTT.